This record covers a single TCR beta chain. The CDR3 covers 12 residues. Unmatched junction bases numbered 4, after V lost 6 bases and J lost 8 bases. The table came from immunoSEQ multiplex PCR; TCRdb's copy has only in-frame clones and leaves some out. The repertoire holds around 96,000 clones, roughly 96% seen once, with 4% to 5.5% in the top ten. The entry originates in a study of blood T cell repertoires in COVID-19. Study details: Whether acute or convalescent, the COVID-19 samples came from the United States, Italy and Spain. From T cells, B-cell-depleted T cells, or PBMCs came the material, which was cDNA or gDNA.

The TCR was taken from a human donor with active COVID-19. The donor label of this sample is uncertain. The sequenced material came from peripheral blood. This rearrangement joins TRBV12-3 or TRBV12-4 to TRBJ1-2; 9 nucleotides line up with TRBD1. This CDR3 is CASRRTGDGYTF. The CDR3 coding sequence is TGTGCCAGCAGGCGGACAGGGGACGGCTACACCTTC.